This T cell receptor beta chain appears in the sequencing data of a study of control samples from healthy donors and cancer patients. Sequencing was performed with immunoSEQ multiplex PCR; in TCRdb, only in-frame clones are kept and a portion is missing. This sample yields 95,000 to 150,000 clones, of which roughly 90% are seen a single time; 6% to 8.5% belongs to the top ten. The CDR3 sequence is 14 residues long. The germline CDR1 and CDR2 sequences are SNHLY and FYNNEI. V shed 5 bases, J shed 1 base, and the junction held 4 bases outside the gene matches. The TCR comes from a woman younger than 30 in good health. This chain links TRBV2 with TRBJ1-1, with 7 bases matching TRBD1. Source material: blood. The CDR3 is CASSRDSSNTEAFF. The CDR3 DNA reads TGTGCCAGCAGTCGGGACAGTTCGAACACTGAAGCTTTCTTT. Complete variable domain (other parts from reference TRBV2 and TRBJ1-1): EPEVTQTPSHQVTQMGQEVILRCVPISNHLYFYWYRQILGQKVEFLVSFYNNEISEKSEIFDDQFSVERPDGSNFTLKIRSTKLEDSAMYFCASSRDSSNTEAFFGQGTRLTVV.